The sequence of this TCR beta chain was determined in a study of T cells in Graves' hyperthyroidism and ophthalmopathy. This clonotype was seen at least ten times. The CDR3 spans 17 residues. V gave up 5 bases and J gave up 0 bases, with 19 bases separating them. Germline CDR1 and CDR2: LNHDA and SQIVND (reference sequence). An absence of ophthalmopathy progression within 18 months meant stable Graves' hyperthyroidism. Uncontrolled infection, other autoimmune disease, pregnancy or lactation led to exclusion. Diagnosis relied on clinical symptoms, serum thyroxine and TRAb, thyroid ultrasound and orbital computed tomography. The PBMCs studied were ones that came from 10 ml fresh peripheral blood. From RNA transcripts, TCR beta CDR3 regions were amplified. The primer set for the first-round RT-PCR of the TCR CDR3 was HTBI. TCRdb redid the calling of the multiplex PCR reads with MiXCR, one entry per CDR3 protein. The sample contains about 350,000 distinct CDR3 sequences, about a fifth of which appear only once.

The clonotype was recovered from a young woman with Graves' hyperthyroidism. Specimen: blood. The V gene is TRBV19, the J gene TRBJ1-1; perhaps TRBD1 as D (6 bases). CDR3 sequence reads: CASSPRGQSLMNTEAFF. The CDR3 coding sequence is TGTGCCAGTAGTCCGAGAGGACAGTCTTTAATGAACACTGAAGCTTTCTTT.